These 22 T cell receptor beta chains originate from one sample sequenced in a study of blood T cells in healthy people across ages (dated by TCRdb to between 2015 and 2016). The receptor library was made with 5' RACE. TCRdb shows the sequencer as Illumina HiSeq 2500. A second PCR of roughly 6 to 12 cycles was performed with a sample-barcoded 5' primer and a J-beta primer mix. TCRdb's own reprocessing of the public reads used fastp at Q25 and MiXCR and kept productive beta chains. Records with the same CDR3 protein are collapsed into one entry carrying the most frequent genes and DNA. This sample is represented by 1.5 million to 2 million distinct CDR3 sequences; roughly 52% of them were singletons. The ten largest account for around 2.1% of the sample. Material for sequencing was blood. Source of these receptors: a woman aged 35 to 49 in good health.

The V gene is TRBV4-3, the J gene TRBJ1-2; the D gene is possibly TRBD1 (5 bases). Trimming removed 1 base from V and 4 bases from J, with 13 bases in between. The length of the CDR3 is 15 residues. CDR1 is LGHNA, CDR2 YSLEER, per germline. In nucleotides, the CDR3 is TGCGCCAGCAGCCAAGTACGGGGGGAATTCTATGGCTACACCTTC. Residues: CASSQVRGEFYGYTF.

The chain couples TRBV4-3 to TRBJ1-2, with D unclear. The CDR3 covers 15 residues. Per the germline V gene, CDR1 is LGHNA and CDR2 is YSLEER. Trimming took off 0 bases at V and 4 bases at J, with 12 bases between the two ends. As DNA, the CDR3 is TGCGCCAGCAGCCAAGAGGGCACAGCTAGCTATGGCTACACCTTC. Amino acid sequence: CASSQEGTASYGYTF.

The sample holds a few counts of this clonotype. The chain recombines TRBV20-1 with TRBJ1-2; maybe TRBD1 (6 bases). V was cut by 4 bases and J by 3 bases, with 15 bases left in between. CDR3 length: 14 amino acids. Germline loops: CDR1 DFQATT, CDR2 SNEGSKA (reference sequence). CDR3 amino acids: CSANYKGGYYGYTF. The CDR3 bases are TGCAGTGCTAACTACAAAGGGGGTTACTATGGCTACACCTTC.

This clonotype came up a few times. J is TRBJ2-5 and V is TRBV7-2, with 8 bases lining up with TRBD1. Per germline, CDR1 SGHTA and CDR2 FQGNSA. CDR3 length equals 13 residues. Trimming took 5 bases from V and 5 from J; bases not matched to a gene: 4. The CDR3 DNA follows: TGTGCCAGCAGCCTTTGGACAGGGGAGACCCAGTACTTC. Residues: CASSLWTGETQYF.

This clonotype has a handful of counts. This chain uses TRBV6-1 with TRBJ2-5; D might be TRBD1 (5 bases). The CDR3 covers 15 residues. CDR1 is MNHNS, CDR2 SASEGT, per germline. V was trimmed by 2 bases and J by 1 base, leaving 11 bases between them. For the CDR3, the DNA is TGTGCCAGCAGTGAATTTGGGGCCAGCCAAGAGACCCAGTACTTC. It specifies CASSEFGASQETQYF.

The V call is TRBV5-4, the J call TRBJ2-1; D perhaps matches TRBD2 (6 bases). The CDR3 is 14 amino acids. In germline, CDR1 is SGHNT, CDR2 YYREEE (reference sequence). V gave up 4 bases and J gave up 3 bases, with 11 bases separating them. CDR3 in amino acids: CASSRDFRYNEQFF. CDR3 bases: TGTGCCAGCAGCCGGGACTTCCGCTACAATGAGCAGTTCTTC.

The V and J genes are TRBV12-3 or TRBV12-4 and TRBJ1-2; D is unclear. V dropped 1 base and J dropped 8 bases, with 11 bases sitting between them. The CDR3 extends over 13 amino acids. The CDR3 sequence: CASSLGTAVGYTF. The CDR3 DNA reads TGTGCCAGCAGTTTAGGGACGGCCGTCGGCTACACCTTC.

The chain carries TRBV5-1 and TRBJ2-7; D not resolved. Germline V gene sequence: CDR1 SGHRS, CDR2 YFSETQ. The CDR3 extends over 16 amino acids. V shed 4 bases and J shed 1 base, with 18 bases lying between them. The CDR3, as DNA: TGCGCCAGCAGCGAAGCAGGTGCCTCGAGATCCTACGAGCAGTACTTC. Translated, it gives CASSEAGASRSYEQYF.

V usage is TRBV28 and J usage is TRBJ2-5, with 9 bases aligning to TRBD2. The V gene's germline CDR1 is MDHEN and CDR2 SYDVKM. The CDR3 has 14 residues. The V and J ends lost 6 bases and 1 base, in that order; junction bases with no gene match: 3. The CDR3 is CASRAGGSQETQYF. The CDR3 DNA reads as TGTGCCAGCAGAGCGGGGGGATCCCAAGAGACCCAGTACTTC.

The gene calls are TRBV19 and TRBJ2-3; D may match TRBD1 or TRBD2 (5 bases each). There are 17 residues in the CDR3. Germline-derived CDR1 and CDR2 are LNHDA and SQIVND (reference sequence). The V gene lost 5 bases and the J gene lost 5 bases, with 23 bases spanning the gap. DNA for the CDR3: TGTGCCAGTAGTTCAGACACTCGGGACCCCGCGAGAGATACGCAGTATTTT. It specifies CASSSDTRDPARDTQYF.

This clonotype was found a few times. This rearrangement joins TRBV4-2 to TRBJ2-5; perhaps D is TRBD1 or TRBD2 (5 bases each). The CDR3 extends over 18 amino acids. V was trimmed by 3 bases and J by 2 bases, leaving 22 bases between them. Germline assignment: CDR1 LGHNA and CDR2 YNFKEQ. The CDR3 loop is CASSHEGTQVDFQETQYF. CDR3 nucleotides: TGTGCCAGCAGCCACGAGGGAACACAGGTCGACTTTCAAGAGACCCAGTACTTC.

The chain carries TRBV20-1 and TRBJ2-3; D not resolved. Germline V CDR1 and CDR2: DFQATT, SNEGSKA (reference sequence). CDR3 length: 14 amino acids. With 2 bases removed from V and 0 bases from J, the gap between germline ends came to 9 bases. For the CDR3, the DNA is TGCAGTGCTAGACCGTCGCATAGCACAGATACGCAGTATTTT. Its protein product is CSARPSHSTDTQYF.

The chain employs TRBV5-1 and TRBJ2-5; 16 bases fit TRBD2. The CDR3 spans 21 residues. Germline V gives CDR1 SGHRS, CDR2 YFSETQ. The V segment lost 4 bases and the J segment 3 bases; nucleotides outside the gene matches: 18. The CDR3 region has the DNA TGCGCCAGCAGCCGGGGACTAGCGGGGGGGCGATTGAGGGGAAAAGAAGAGACCCAGTACTTC. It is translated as CASSRGLAGGRLRGKEETQYF.

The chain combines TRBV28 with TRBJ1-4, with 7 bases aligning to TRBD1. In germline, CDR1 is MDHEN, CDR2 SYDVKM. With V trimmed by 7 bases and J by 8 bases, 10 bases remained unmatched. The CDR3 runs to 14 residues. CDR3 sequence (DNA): TGTGCCAGCATGGGACAGCTCCTTAACGAAAAACTGTTTTTT. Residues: CASMGQLLNEKLFF.

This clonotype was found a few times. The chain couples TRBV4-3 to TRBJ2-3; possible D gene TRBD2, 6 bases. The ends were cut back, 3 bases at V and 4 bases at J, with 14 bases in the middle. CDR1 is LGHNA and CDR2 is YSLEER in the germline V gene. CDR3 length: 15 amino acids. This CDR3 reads CASSQDLGGSDTQYF. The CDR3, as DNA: TGCGCCAGCAGCCAGGACTTAGGAGGGTCAGATACGCAGTATTTT.

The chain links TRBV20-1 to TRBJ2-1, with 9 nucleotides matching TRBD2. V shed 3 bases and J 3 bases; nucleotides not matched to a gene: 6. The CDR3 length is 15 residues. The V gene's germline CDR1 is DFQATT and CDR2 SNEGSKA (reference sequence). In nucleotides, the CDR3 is TGCAGTGCTAGCAGCCTAGCGGGGAACTACAATGAGCAGTTCTTC. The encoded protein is CSASSLAGNYNEQFF.

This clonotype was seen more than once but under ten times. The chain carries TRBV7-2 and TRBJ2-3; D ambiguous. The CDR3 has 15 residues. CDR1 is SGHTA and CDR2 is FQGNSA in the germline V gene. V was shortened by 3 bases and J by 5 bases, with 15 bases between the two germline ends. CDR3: CASSFSSSAGDTQYF. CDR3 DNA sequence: TGTGCCAGCAGCTTTAGTTCCTCAGCCGGAGATACGCAGTATTTT.

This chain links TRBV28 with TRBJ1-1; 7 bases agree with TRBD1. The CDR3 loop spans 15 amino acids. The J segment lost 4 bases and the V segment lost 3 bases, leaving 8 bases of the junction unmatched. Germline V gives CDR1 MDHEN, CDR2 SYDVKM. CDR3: CASSFQGDRSTEAFF. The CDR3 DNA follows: TGTGCCAGCAGTTTTCAAGGGGACAGATCCACTGAAGCTTTCTTT.

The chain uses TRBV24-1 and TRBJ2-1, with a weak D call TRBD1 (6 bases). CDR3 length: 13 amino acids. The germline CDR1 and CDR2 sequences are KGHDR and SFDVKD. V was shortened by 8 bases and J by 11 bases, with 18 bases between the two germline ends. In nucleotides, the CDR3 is TGTGCCACCAAGGACGTTCAAGGGGACAAGCAGTTCTTC. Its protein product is CATKDVQGDKQFF.

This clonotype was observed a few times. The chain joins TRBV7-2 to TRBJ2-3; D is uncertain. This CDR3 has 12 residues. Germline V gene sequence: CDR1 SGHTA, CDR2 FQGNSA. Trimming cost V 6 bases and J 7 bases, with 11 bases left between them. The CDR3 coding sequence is TGTGCCAGCAGAATGGACGGAAATACGCAGTATTTT. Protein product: CASRMDGNTQYF.

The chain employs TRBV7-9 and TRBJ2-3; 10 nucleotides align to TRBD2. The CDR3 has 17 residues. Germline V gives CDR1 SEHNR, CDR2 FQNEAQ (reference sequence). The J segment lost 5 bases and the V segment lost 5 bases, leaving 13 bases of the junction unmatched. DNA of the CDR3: TGTGCCAGCAGCCCTAGGGCCAGCGGGGGGGCCAAAGATACGCAGTATTTT. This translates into CASSPRASGGAKDTQYF.

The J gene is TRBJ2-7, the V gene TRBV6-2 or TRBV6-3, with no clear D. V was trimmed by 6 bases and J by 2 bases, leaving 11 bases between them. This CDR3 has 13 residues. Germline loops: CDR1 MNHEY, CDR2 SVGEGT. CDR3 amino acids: CASSRDWAYEQYF. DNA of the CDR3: TGTGCCAGCAGCCGTGACTGGGCCTACGAGCAGTACTTC.